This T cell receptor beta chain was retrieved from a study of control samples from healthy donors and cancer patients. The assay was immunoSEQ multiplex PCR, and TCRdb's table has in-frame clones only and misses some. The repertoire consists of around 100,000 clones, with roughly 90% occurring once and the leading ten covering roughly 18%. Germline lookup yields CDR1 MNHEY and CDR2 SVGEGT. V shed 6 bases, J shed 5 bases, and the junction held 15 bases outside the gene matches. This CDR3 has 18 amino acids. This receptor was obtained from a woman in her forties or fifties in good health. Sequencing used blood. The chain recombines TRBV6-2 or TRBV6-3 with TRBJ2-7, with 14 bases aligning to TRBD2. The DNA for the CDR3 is TGTGCCAGCAGCAATCGGGGACTAGCGGGAGAAGGTTCCGACGAGCAGTACGTC. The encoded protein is CASSNRGLAGEGSDEQYV.